This T cell receptor beta chain is from a study of T cells after yellow fever vaccination (dated by TCRdb to between 2018 and 2020). In terms of the full investigation: The SMART-Seq v4 Ultra Low Input RNA kit was used to prepare libraries from fractions with low cell numbers. To follow T-cell clones before and after primary and booster YFV17D yellow fever vaccination, bulk TCR alpha and beta repertoires were sequenced over time. The cohort comprised two healthy male donors, one aged 18 to 29 and one aged 30 to 40 years. Blood was collected at multiple timepoints before and after primary and secondary immunization, and bulk PBMC replicates and cell subsets were isolated.

With respect to this clonotype: Its antigen is not yet known. Base qualities are not provided; no much larger clone lies one nucleotide away.

Taken with the paper, the label for treatment or condition translates to: live attenuated yellow fever vaccine strain. A standard Ficoll-Paque protocol was used to isolate PBMCs from peripheral blood. Dynabeads CD4 and CD8 positive selection kits were used to isolate the CD4 and CD8 T-cell fractions. RNA was extracted with TriZol from bulk PBMCs, CD4 and CD8 fractions, and dextramer-positive and dextramer-negative fractions. Trimming takes 5 bases from V and 8 bases from J, and the germline ends sit 13 bases apart. CDR1 and CDR2 are drawn from the germline V gene (reference sequence): MNHEY, SMNVEV. From the cysteine through the phenylalanine, the CDR3 covers 14 amino acids. Kept here is only the CDR3 DNA, which spans 42 bases and is read in frame from base 1. These reads were obtained on an Illumina NovaSeq 6000. TCR cDNA was synthesized by 5'RACE template switching, which introduced a universal primer site and unique molecular identifiers. cDNA synthesis was primed from both the TCR alpha and TCR beta constant segments. Library amplification involved two PCR steps, and the second step added sample barcodes and sequencing adapters. Sequencing of the libraries was done on either Illumina HiSeq 2500 (2x100 bp) or NovaSeq (2x150 bp). The authors' pipeline ran thus. MIGEC handled demultiplexing of reads and collapsing into UMI consensus sequences, while MiXCR performed V(D)J alignment. Clonotypes responding to the vaccine were identified with edgeR on replicate PBMC samples, with the criteria of FDR below 0.01 and a log2 fold change above 5 up to day 15. Each bulk clonotype received a CD4 or CD8 identity based on whether the sequenced CD4 or CD8 repertoire contained that clonotype at higher abundance. In TCRdb, the public reads were trimmed at Q25 with fastp and aligned with MiXCR, with productive beta chains retained. When rows share a CDR3 protein, they turn into one entry using the most common DNA and genes. TCRdb's processing, not the study's, gives the V and J calls here. The sample table contains roughly 160,000 distinct CDR3 sequences; only one count was recorded for approximately 9.9% of them. The top ten constitute around 40% of the sample.

The study at large found these results: Compared with the primary T-cell response, the secondary T-cell response was faster but weaker, reaching its peak on day 5 rather than on day 15. After the booster, most clones that had expanded after primary vaccination were detected again (approximately 97% of CD4 and roughly 86% of CD8), suggesting broad maintenance of memory. A small fraction of clonotypes showed up in both the CD4 and CD8 compartments, probably as a result of convergent recombination. The study included only a couple of donors, which limits how far the findings can be generalized. Computational filtering was required because FACS-sorted repertoires could contain abundant contaminating clonotypes from the bulk population.

This sequence originates from a man between 18 and 35 years old who received the YFV17D yellow fever vaccine. Sample: CD8+ T cells sorted from PBMCs, taken 45 days after the yellow fever booster vaccination. The rearrangement combines TRBV27 with TRBJ1-6, with no reliable assignment of the D segment. The DNA sequence follows: TGTGCCAGCAGTGGGCTCTTCACTTATTCACCCCTCCACTTT. It codes for CASSGLFTYSPLHF.